The clone carrying this TCR beta chain was counted once. This specimen belongs to a study of cytomegalovirus exposure and HLA in healthy donors. Overall study context: Earlier work reported 117 million unique TCR beta sequences from some 170 million T cells.

This CDR3 region has 17 residues. V gave up 1 base and J gave up 1 base; unmatched junction bases: 10. CDR1 and CDR2 from the germline V gene are LNHDA and SQIVND (reference sequence). PCR was performed using 60 Vbeta and 13 Jbeta primers. Data came from immunoSEQ multiplex PCR; TCRdb stores just in-frame clones and leaves some out. The table has 200,000 to 250,000 clones, around 80% seen once. Sequencing used PBMCs. The clonotype was recovered from an older woman in good health and CMV-seropositive. The chain combines TRBV19 with TRBJ2-7; 7 bases line up with TRBD2. The CDR3 nucleotides are TGTGCCAGTAGTATAGTAGGGGCGGGGGAGTCTTCCTACGAGCAGTACTTC. Translated, it gives CASSIVGAGESSYEQYF. Based on the CDR3 plus reference TRBV19 and TRBJ2-7, the full variable domain is DGGITQSPKYLFRKEGQNVTLSCEQNLNHDAMYWYRQDPGQGLRLIYYSQIVNDFQKGDIAEGYSVSREKKESFPLTVTSAQKNPTAFYLCASSIVGAGESSYEQYFGPGTRLTVT.